One and the same sample provided the 16 T cell receptor beta chains below, sequenced in a study of T-cell reconstitution after alpha-beta-depleted transplantation in children. Molecular barcoding with unique molecular identifiers was used for the TCRbeta library. TCRdb itself ran the PCR reads through MiXCR, one entry per CDR3 protein. The table includes a few hundred thousand distinct CDR3 sequences, roughly a quarter detected once. The sample consisted of PBMCs, taken before TCRalphabeta/CD19-depleted stem cell transplant. The receptors come from a boy younger than two with Wiskott-Aldrich syndrome, due to receive a stem cell transplant.

This clonotype was seen more than once but under ten times. J is TRBJ1-6 and V is TRBV7-6; possibly TRBD1 for D (5 bases). CDR1 SGHVS and CDR2 FNYEAQ come from the germline V gene. The V end lost 1 base, the J end lost 7 bases, and 14 bases lay between the germline ends. The CDR3 consists of 16 residues. CDR3 region: CASSLEPGRGNSPLHF. The CDR3 DNA reads as TGTGCCAGCAGCTTAGAACCAGGGCGTGGGAATTCACCCCTCCACTTT.

The chain recombines TRBV5-1 with TRBJ1-1; D is perhaps TRBD1 (6 bases). Germline CDR1 reads SGHRS; CDR2 reads YFSETQ. Trimming took 4 bases from V and 6 from J, leaving 13 bases between them. CDR3 length: 13 residues. The CDR3 region is CASSGTGLAEAFF. CDR3 sequence (DNA): TGCGCCAGCAGCGGAACAGGGTTGGCTGAAGCTTTCTTT.

The chain links TRBV12-3 or TRBV12-4 to TRBJ2-2, with a possible D match to TRBD2 (6 bases). The CDR3 length is 14 residues. Trimming shortened V by 3 bases and J by 6 bases, and 11 bases separated the two germline ends. DNA of the CDR3: TGTGCCAGCAGTTTCCGGCGGGACGCCGGGGAGCTGTTTTTT. Amino acids: CASSFRRDAGELFF.

This chain joins TRBV5-1 and TRBJ2-7; D possibly corresponds to TRBD1 (5 bases). V was trimmed by 5 bases and J by 2 bases, leaving 17 bases between them. The germline V gene has CDR1 SGHRS and CDR2 YFSETQ. The length of the CDR3 is 15 residues. The CDR3 region is CASRNLRGSPYEQYF. As DNA, the CDR3 is TGCGCCAGCAGGAATTTAAGGGGTAGTCCCTACGAGCAGTACTTC.

The chain couples TRBV7-6 to TRBJ2-3, with TRBD2 matching 10 bases. This CDR3 is built from 18 residues. Trimming took 1 base from V and 1 from J; bases not matched to a gene: 8. Per the germline V gene, CDR1 is SGHVS and CDR2 is FNYEAQ. CDR3 DNA sequence: TGTGCCAGCAGCTTAGTCTCTCTAGCGGGAGCTCGCACAGATACGCAGTATTTT. It codes for CASSLVSLAGARTDTQYF.

The chain joins TRBV29-1 to TRBJ1-1; tentatively, D is TRBD1 (6 bases). The V gene's germline CDR1 is SQVTM and CDR2 ANQGSEA. The CDR3 is 13 amino acids. V lost 4 bases and J lost 4, with 13 bases in between. Written as DNA, the CDR3 is TGCAGCGTTGCTCAGGGGCAGGGCACTGAAGCTTTCTTT. Translation: CSVAQGQGTEAFF.

This clonotype showed up just a few times. CDR3 amino acids: CATGTRKTEAFF. In nucleotides, the CDR3 is TGTGCCACCGGGACCCGAAAGACTGAAGCTTTCTTT. The rearrangement uses TRBV15 and TRBJ1-1, with a tentative D call TRBD1 (5 bases). Germline V gives CDR1 LNHNV, CDR2 YYDKDF (reference sequence). This CDR3 is built from 12 residues. Deletions cut 8 bases from V and 5 bases from J, with 12 bases between.

This clonotype has a count of ten or more. V gene TRBV9 combines with J gene TRBJ2-1; D gene uncertain. Germline CDR1 is SGDLS and CDR2 is YYNGEE. The V end lost 4 bases, the J end lost 0 bases, and 8 bases lay between the germline ends. The CDR3 runs 14 residues. The CDR3 region is CASSLQSSYNEQFF. CDR3 coding DNA: TGTGCCAGCAGCCTACAGAGCTCCTACAATGAGCAGTTCTTC. Using reference TRBV9 and TRBJ2-1 for the parts outside the CDR3, the full variable domain is DSGVTQTPKHLITATGQRVTLRCSPRSGDLSVYWYQQSLDQGLQFLIQYYNGEERAKGNILERFSAQQFPDLHSELNLSSLELGDSALYFCASSLQSSYNEQFFGPGTRLTVL.

This sequence joins TRBV20-1 and TRBJ2-3, with D uncertain. The CDR3 contains 12 residues. Germline V gives CDR1 DFQATT, CDR2 SNEGSKA (reference sequence). Trimming shortened V by 3 bases and J by 6 bases, and 10 bases separated the two germline ends. As DNA, the CDR3 is TGCAGTGCTAGGAGTAGCTTTGATACGCAGTATTTT. Amino acid sequence: CSARSSFDTQYF.

The CDR3 region is CASSFRLAGGLLVAGQYF. DNA of the CDR3: TGCGCCAGCAGCTTCCGACTAGCGGGAGGGCTCCTCGTGGCCGGGCAGTATTTT. The chain uses TRBV5-1 and TRBJ2-3; 14 bases match TRBD2. Germline-derived CDR1 and CDR2 are SGHRS and YFSETQ. J gave up 11 bases and V 2 bases, and 16 bases lay outside the gene matches. The CDR3 spans 18 residues.

The chain links TRBV12-3 or TRBV12-4 to TRBJ1-6, with a tentative D call TRBD1 (6 bases). Trimming shortened V by 3 bases and J by 10 bases, and 16 bases separated the two germline ends. The CDR3 length is 15 residues. The chain's CDR3 is CASSLNDRPGSPLHF. Written as DNA, the CDR3 is TGTGCCAGCAGTTTGAATGACAGGCCGGGATCACCCCTCCACTTT.

The chain links TRBV7-7 to TRBJ2-5; TRBD1 agrees at 9 bases. The CDR3 consists of 15 residues. Germline lookup yields CDR1 SSHAT and CDR2 FNYEAQ (reference sequence). After removal of 5 bases from V and 2 bases from J, the junction contained 6 bases not matched to a gene. CDR3 sequence (DNA): TGTGCCAGCAGCCCCCAGGGACAGGGACAAGAGACCCAGTACTTC. It is translated as CASSPQGQGQETQYF.

This chain connects TRBV20-1 to TRBJ2-7; 11 positions agree with TRBD1. The CDR3 spans 15 residues. The V gene end was trimmed by 4 bases and the J gene end by 2 bases; junction bases not matched to a gene: 7. Germline V lookup: CDR1 DFQATT, CDR2 SNEGSKA (reference sequence). The CDR3 region is CSANPGTGGAYEQYF. Here the CDR3 DNA reads TGCAGTGCTAACCCCGGGACAGGGGGAGCCTACGAGCAGTACTTC.

The chain is built from TRBV12-3 or TRBV12-4 and TRBJ2-7; maybe TRBD1 (5 bases). There are 14 residues in the CDR3. V was clipped by 3 bases and J by 3 bases, with 12 bases between them. The CDR3 protein is CASSLYRPDYEQYF. The CDR3 DNA reads TGTGCCAGCAGTTTGTACAGGCCGGACTACGAGCAGTACTTC.

This clonotype was observed a few times. The V call is TRBV20-1, the J call TRBJ2-1; D call uncertain. CDR1 is DFQATT and CDR2 is SNEGSKA in the germline V gene (reference sequence). CDR3 length equals 13 residues. Trimming removed 3 bases at V and 5 bases at J, with 11 bases between. CDR3 loop: CSASLDGDNEQFF. The DNA of the CDR3 is TGCAGTGCTAGTTTGGACGGCGACAATGAGCAGTTCTTC.

This clonotype was seen a few times. This chain uses TRBV7-7 with TRBJ2-1; D remains ambiguous. The CDR3 length is 15 residues. The V end lost 5 bases, the J end lost 8 bases, and 19 bases lay between the germline ends. Germline CDR1 SSHAT, CDR2 FNYEAQ (reference sequence). CDR3 region: CASSPTLTVVDEQFF. The CDR3 bases are TGTGCCAGCAGCCCAACCTTAACGGTGGTGGATGAGCAGTTCTTC.